What follows describes a single T cell receptor (beta chain). Its antigen is as yet unknown. This entry is derived from a study of T-cell memory formation after mild COVID-19. TCR alpha and TCR beta cDNA libraries with sample barcodes and UMIs came from 5'RACE using constant-segment primers. TCRdb re-called the 5' RACE reads with MiXCR, one entry per CDR3 protein. The table shows 300,000 to 400,000 distinct CDR3 sequences, with approximately 29% occurring only once. Findings of the study overall: Clones that shrank (day 15 to 85) were balanced CD4/CD8, whereas later expanders leaned CD4+. Mainly CM and EM harbored the contracting CD4+ clones; mainly EMRA harbored the CD8+ ones.

The CDR3 is 12 residues long. The rearrangement uses TRBV12-3 or TRBV12-4 and TRBJ1-2; the match to TRBD1 covers 8 bases. The TCR comes from an adult woman who had mild COVID-19 (a few samples of this study predate the infection). Cell type and time point are not known. The sequencing sample was made of PBMCs or a T cell subset sorted from them (not recorded which). In nucleotides, the CDR3 is TGTGGCCTCAGACAGGGGAACTATGGCTACACCTTC. Protein sequence: CGLRQGNYGYTF.